Each of the 29 T cell receptor beta chains below was sequenced from the same sample in a study of response to subunit inactivated influenza vaccine listed by TCRdb under 2018. The method behind the library was RT-PCR. TCRdb shows the sequencer as Illumina HiSeq 2500. TCRdb took the public reads, trimmed them with fastp at Q25, ran MiXCR for clone calling and kept in-frame beta chains. For every CDR3 protein sequence, its rows merge into one entry that carries the most common genes and DNA. Recorded for this sample are 500,000 to 700,000 distinct CDR3 sequences; approximately 22% of them occurred a single time. The ten largest make up 2.5% to 3% of the sample. These records were also assigned to another study, of T cells expressing NK-cell markers. That second publication adds: The TCR beta cDNA libraries were made using 5'RACE template switching, a step that added both a universal primer site and unique molecular identifiers.

Sequenced material: CD4+ T cells sorted from PBMCs, taken about 13 days after vaccination. The source of these receptors is a man aged 45-65 years who received an inactivated influenza vaccine. Donor details come from another sample of the same person, matched by shared clones.

The CDR3 sequence is CASRPRTGEETQYF. The CDR3 coding sequence is TGTGCCAGCAGGCCCCGGACAGGGGAAGAGACCCAGTACTTC. This rearrangement joins TRBV3-1 to TRBJ2-5; 9 bases fit TRBD1. V shed 6 bases and J 3 bases; nucleotides not matched to a gene: 5. Germline CDR1 LGHDT, CDR2 YNNKEL (reference sequence). This CDR3 is 14 amino acids long.

This sequence joins TRBV5-1 and TRBJ2-7; tentatively, D is TRBD2 (5 bases). V lost 0 bases and J lost 0, with 10 bases in between. The CDR3 covers 15 residues. CDR1 and CDR2 from the germline V gene are SGHRS and YFSETQ. Here the CDR3 reads CASSLGYRDSYEQYF. The CDR3 region has the DNA TGCGCCAGCAGCTTGGGTTACCGGGACTCCTACGAGCAGTACTTC.

J is TRBJ2-2 and V is TRBV4-1; D call uncertain. The germline V gene encodes CDR1 MGHRA and CDR2 YSYEKL. Trimming shortened V by 4 bases and J by 10 bases, and 10 bases separated the two germline ends. This CDR3 comprises 12 residues. The CDR3 reads CASSLALEELFF. Here the CDR3 DNA reads TGCGCCAGCAGCCTTGCGTTAGAGGAGCTGTTTTTT.

This clonotype was seen a handful of times. V gene TRBV4-1 combines with J gene TRBJ2-1; weak D call: TRBD2 (5 bases). The length of the CDR3 is 13 residues. The V and J ends lost 1 base and 15 bases respectively, with 16 bases between them. Germline values: CDR1 MGHRA, CDR2 YSYEKL. CDR3 DNA sequence: TGCGCCAGCAGCCAAGGCGGACTGGAGACGGCGTTCTTC. It codes for CASSQGGLETAFF.

CDR3 loop: CASTQRGYGYTF. CDR3 sequence (DNA): TGTGCCAGCACCCAACGGGGCTATGGCTACACCTTC. The rearrangement links TRBV5-5 to TRBJ1-2; D is unclear. Trimming stripped 6 bases from V and 4 bases from J, with 10 bases between. Germline CDR1 reads SGHKS; CDR2 reads YYEKEE (reference sequence). This CDR3 comprises 12 residues.

This chain connects TRBV12-3 or TRBV12-4 to TRBJ1-2; 11 bases match TRBD1. V was clipped by 6 bases and J by 5 bases; unmatched bases: 11. The CDR3 spans 16 residues. The CDR3, as DNA: TGTGCCAGCAGCTCATCCGGGACAGGGGGGATATATGGCTACACCTTC. Amino acids: CASSSSGTGGIYGYTF.

The table lists this clonotype with a few counts. This chain uses TRBV6-5 with TRBJ2-7, with D uncertain. This CDR3 region has 12 residues. V was clipped by 2 bases and J by 6 bases, with 8 bases between them. The germline gives CDR1 MNHEY, CDR2 SVGAGI. The DNA of the CDR3 is TGTGCCAGCAGTTACGGCGGAGCCGAGCAGTACTTC. The encoded protein is CASSYGGAEQYF.

The chain has TRBV14 and TRBJ1-1; the match to TRBD1 covers 9 bases. Germline V lookup: CDR1 SGHDN, CDR2 FVKESK. The CDR3 spans 15 residues. Unmatched junction bases numbered 8, after V lost 4 bases and J lost 5 bases. The CDR3 protein is CASSLMGQGETEAFF. CDR3 DNA sequence: TGTGCCAGCAGCCTGATGGGACAGGGAGAAACTGAAGCTTTCTTT. The full variable domain, with the rest looked up from reference TRBV14 and TRBJ1-1, is EAGVTQFPSHSVIEKGQTVTLRCDPISGHDNLYWYRRVMGKEIKFLLHFVKESKQDESGMPNNRFLAERTGGTYSTLKVQPAELEDSGVYFCASSLMGQGETEAFFGQGTRLTVV.

This clonotype was counted a few times. V is TRBV10-3 and J is TRBJ2-1; TRBD2 matches 10 bases. V trimming: 7 bases; J trimming: 7 bases; junction bases outside the gene matches: 7. The germline V gene has CDR1 ENHRY and CDR2 SYGVKD. The CDR3 runs 14 residues. Here the CDR3 reads CAIKSSGSQNEQFF. CDR3 DNA: TGTGCCATCAAATCTAGCGGGAGTCAGAATGAGCAGTTCTTC.

The sample holds a few counts of this clonotype. The chain employs TRBV14 and TRBJ2-3; TRBD2 is a possible D gene (5 bases). The CDR3 is 15 residues long. The germline CDR1 and CDR2 sequences are SGHDN and FVKESK. V lost 1 base and J lost 2, with 10 bases in between. The CDR3 bases are TGTGCCAGCAGCCAAGGGGAGTTCCTCACAGATACGCAGTATTTT. It codes for CASSQGEFLTDTQYF.

This clonotype was seen a few times. J is TRBJ2-1 and V is TRBV7-3; 12 bases map to TRBD1. Per germline, CDR1 SGHTA and CDR2 FQGTGA. There are 15 residues in the CDR3. The trim removed 6 bases at V and 7 bases at J, leaving 7 bases unmatched. Here the CDR3 DNA reads TGTGCCAGCAGTATGGGACAGGGGGCTTTTAATGAGCAGTTCTTC. Translating gives CASSMGQGAFNEQFF.

The chain recombines TRBV5-1 with TRBJ2-5; 10 bases agree with TRBD2. This CDR3 is built from 15 residues. Per the germline V gene, CDR1 is SGHRS and CDR2 is YFSETQ. With V trimmed by 0 bases and J by 4 bases, 3 bases remained unmatched. The CDR3 region is CASSLASGGGETQYF. CDR3 nucleotide sequence: TGCGCCAGCAGCTTGGCTAGCGGGGGCGGAGAGACCCAGTACTTC.

This clonotype was observed at least ten times. The chain carries TRBV10-3 and TRBJ2-4, with D tentatively TRBD1 (6 bases). This CDR3 has 13 residues. Germline assignment: CDR1 ENHRY and CDR2 SYGVKD. V lost 0 bases to trimming and J lost 10 bases, with 10 bases between them. This CDR3 is CAISESGTWIQYF. The CDR3, as DNA: TGTGCCATCAGTGAGTCCGGGACATGGATTCAGTACTTC.

The chain couples TRBV12-3 or TRBV12-4 to TRBJ2-1, with TRBD2 identical over 9 bases. V shed 6 bases and J 3 bases; nucleotides not matched to a gene: 6. The CDR3 is 15 residues long. CDR3 protein: CASSPLAGNYNEQFF. The CDR3 DNA reads as TGTGCCAGCAGCCCTCTAGCGGGAAACTACAATGAGCAGTTCTTC.

This clonotype was found many times. This rearrangement joins TRBV27 to TRBJ2-1; 15 bases fit TRBD2. The length of the CDR3 is 13 residues. Germline V gene sequence: CDR1 MNHEY, CDR2 SMNVEV (reference sequence). V shed 9 bases, J shed 9 bases, and the junction held 3 bases outside the gene matches. CDR3: CARPGLAGGEQFF. The DNA of the CDR3 is TGTGCCAGACCGGGACTAGCGGGAGGTGAGCAGTTCTTC.

The chain employs TRBV5-5 and TRBJ1-4, with a weak D call TRBD1 (6 bases). V lost 0 bases to trimming and J lost 12 bases, with 18 bases between them. CDR1 is SGHKS, CDR2 YYEKEE, per germline (reference sequence). This CDR3 region has 15 residues. DNA of the CDR3: TGTGCCAGCAGCTTGGTCGCAAGCCCCGGGGGCGAACTGTTTTTT. Its protein product is CASSLVASPGGELFF. The full variable domain, rest sourced from reference TRBV5-5 and TRBJ1-4, is DAGVTQSPTHLIKTRGQQVTLRCSPISGHKSVSWYQQVLGQGPQFIFQYYEKEERGRGNFPDRFSARQFPNYSSELNVNALLLGDSALYLCASSLVASPGGELFFGSGTQLSVL.

This chain uses TRBV12-3 or TRBV12-4 with TRBJ2-2; D gene ambiguous. V was cut by 7 bases and J by 0 bases, with 9 bases left in between. The CDR3 consists of 14 residues. The CDR3 nucleotides read TGTGCCAGCACCCCCAGCCCGAACACCGGGGAGCTGTTTTTT. Protein product: CASTPSPNTGELFF.

The rearrangement joins TRBV29-1 to TRBJ2-1, with D tentatively TRBD1 (6 bases). The V gene's germline CDR1 is SQVTM and CDR2 ANQGSEA. V lost 7 bases and J 9 bases, leaving 19 bases between the germline ends. The CDR3 totals 13 residues. The CDR3 spells CSGNRVVGGEQFF. CDR3 coding DNA: TGCAGCGGGAACAGGGTGGTGGGTGGTGAGCAGTTCTTC.

A few counts support this clonotype. The chain has TRBV28 and TRBJ2-7; D call uncertain. CDR3 size: 11 residues. V was clipped by 6 bases and J by 4 bases, with 7 bases between them. The germline gives CDR1 MDHEN, CDR2 SYDVKM. The DNA of the CDR3 is TGTGCCAGCAGGTTCGAGTACGAGCAGTACTTC. Encoded protein: CASRFEYEQYF.

This clonotype was counted ten times or more. This chain joins TRBV6-1 and TRBJ2-3; 12 bases agree with TRBD2. J was trimmed by 5 bases and V by 8 bases; bases with no gene match: 5. The germline V gene has CDR1 MNHNS and CDR2 SASEGT. CDR3 length: 14 residues. CDR3 region: CASASGRGLDTQYF. The CDR3 DNA reads as TGTGCCAGCGCTAGCGGGAGGGGGCTAGATACGCAGTATTTT.

The sample holds a few counts of this clonotype. The chain is built from TRBV9 and TRBJ2-7; perhaps TRBD1 as D (6 bases). The germline V and J ends were trimmed by 3 bases and 2 bases, with 12 bases remaining between them. The V gene's germline CDR1 is SGDLS and CDR2 YYNGEE. The CDR3 sequence is 14 residues long. This chain's CDR3 is CASSAKDRAYEQYF. The CDR3 region has the DNA TGTGCCAGCAGCGCCAAGGACAGAGCCTACGAGCAGTACTTC.

V and J are TRBV20-1 and TRBJ2-2; weak D call: TRBD2 (5 bases). CDR3 length: 14 amino acids. V was cut by 6 bases and J by 4 bases, with 15 bases left in between. From germline, CDR1 is DFQATT and CDR2 SNEGSKA (reference sequence). CDR3 DNA sequence: TGCAGTGCGCTAGAGGGTGCCGGCACCGGGGAGCTGTTTTTT. Protein sequence: CSALEGAGTGELFF.

The V gene is TRBV6-1, the J gene TRBJ1-1, with unresolved D. V lost 8 bases and J 4 bases, leaving 17 bases between the germline ends. Germline CDR1 is MNHNS and CDR2 is SASEGT. The CDR3 is made up of 14 amino acids. The DNA for the CDR3 is TGTGCCAGCTCTCCGGCCGGACGGATCACTGAAGCTTTCTTT. Its protein is CASSPAGRITEAFF.

The chain recombines TRBV10-2 with TRBJ2-7, with TRBD2 matching 7 bases. Germline lookup yields CDR1 WSHSY and CDR2 SAAADI. J gave up 3 bases and V 2 bases, and 7 bases lay outside the gene matches. This CDR3 is built from 15 residues. The CDR3, as DNA: TGCGCCAGCAGTGAGCGGACTAGAGAAATCTACGAGCAGTACTTC. Translated: CASSERTREIYEQYF.

This sequence joins TRBV5-6 and TRBJ2-5, with D perhaps matching TRBD1 (5 bases). This CDR3 has 15 residues. Germline V gene lookup returns CDR1 SGHDT and CDR2 YYEEEE. Trimming removed 4 bases at V and 5 bases at J, with 18 bases between. This chain's CDR3 is CASSENGHRRETQYF. CDR3 nucleotides: TGTGCCAGCAGCGAAAACGGACACCGCAGGGAGACCCAGTACTTC.

The chain is built from TRBV20-1 and TRBJ2-7; D is perhaps TRBD2 (6 bases). There are 13 residues in the CDR3. Trimming shortened V by 1 base and J by 3 bases, and 10 bases separated the two germline ends. Germline V gene data show CDR1 as DFQATT and CDR2 as SNEGSKA (reference sequence). CDR3 nucleotides: TGCAGTGCTAGAGTGGGTAGCGGCTACGAGCAGTACTTC. Translated, it gives CSARVGSGYEQYF.

The chain recombines TRBV29-1 with TRBJ2-5; 7 nucleotides agree with TRBD2. Losses at the gene ends were 7 bases for V and 4 bases for J; bases not matched to a gene: 12. Germline V gene data show CDR1 as SQVTM and CDR2 as ANQGSEA. CDR3 length: 14 residues. DNA for the CDR3: TGCAGCGACCGACACGGCGGGGGATCAGAGACCCAGTACTTC. This sequence encodes CSDRHGGGSETQYF. Full variable domain (rest looked up from reference TRBV29-1 and TRBJ2-5): SAVISQKPSRDICQRGTSLTIQCQVDSQVTMMFWYRQQPGQSLTLIATANQGSEATYESGFVIDKFPISRPNLTFSTLTVSNMSPEDSSIYLCSDRHGGGSETQYFGPGTRLLVL.

CDR3 DNA: TGTGCCAGCAGTTACGCGGGACCACAAGAGCAGTTCTTC. Amino acid sequence: CASSYAGPQEQFF. The chain employs TRBV6-7 and TRBJ2-1; D possibly corresponds to TRBD2 (6 bases). TRBV6-7 is designated an ORF whose function remains uncertain. The CDR3 contains 13 residues. V lost 2 bases, J lost 10 bases, and 12 bases lay in between.

This clonotype was detected many times. This chain joins TRBV3-1 and TRBJ2-7; the match to TRBD2 covers 10 bases. The CDR3 is made up of 14 amino acids. Germline values: CDR1 LGHDT, CDR2 YNNKEL (reference sequence). Trimming at V came to 2 bases and at J to 6 bases, leaving 4 bases not matched to a gene. The CDR3: CASSQRLAGGEQYF. CDR3 sequence (DNA): TGTGCCAGCAGCCAACGCTTAGCGGGAGGCGAGCAGTACTTC.